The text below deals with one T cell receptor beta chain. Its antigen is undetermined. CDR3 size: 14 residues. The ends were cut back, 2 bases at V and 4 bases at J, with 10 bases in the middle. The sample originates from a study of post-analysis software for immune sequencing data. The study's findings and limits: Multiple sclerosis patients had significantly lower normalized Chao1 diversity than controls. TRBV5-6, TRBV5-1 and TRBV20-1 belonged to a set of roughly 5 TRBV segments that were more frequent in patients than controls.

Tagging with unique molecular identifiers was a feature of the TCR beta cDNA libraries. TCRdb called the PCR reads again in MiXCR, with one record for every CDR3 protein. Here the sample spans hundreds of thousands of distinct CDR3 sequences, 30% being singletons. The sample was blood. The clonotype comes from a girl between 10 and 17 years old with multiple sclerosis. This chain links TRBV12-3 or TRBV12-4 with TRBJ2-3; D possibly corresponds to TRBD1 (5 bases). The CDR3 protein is CASSLFDRADTQYF. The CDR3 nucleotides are TGTGCCAGCAGTTTATTTGACAGAGCAGATACGCAGTATTTT.